This T cell receptor beta chain was found in a study of T cell repertoires in cytomegalovirus infection. Across the study: CMV epitopes that were recently identified and HLA-C-restricted were used alongside well-studied HLA-B-restricted ones. A matching HLA type, together with CMV infection, was signaled by public TCR beta signatures.

CDR1 and CDR2 (germline): SGHTA, FQGNSA. The trim removed 5 bases at V and 5 bases at J, leaving 17 bases unmatched. The CDR3 totals 17 residues. TCRdb independently ran MiXCR on the reads; one entry per CDR3 protein. The table includes approximately 280,000 distinct CDR3 sequences, under 25% detected once. Study observations and caveats: Across the ex vivo response, the dominant clonotypes were HLA-C-restricted CMV-specific TCR beta clonotypes. Of the TCR beta families, the public ones yielded a cumulative frequency that identified carriers of CMV plus the relevant HLA.

This clonotype was seen more than once but under ten times. Its cognate antigen is unknown. The chain joins TRBV7-2 to TRBJ2-5; the match to TRBD2 covers 7 bases. The sequencing used cultured PBMCs, collected from culture after CMV antigen stimulation. The sequence came from a human donor in good health (CMV status not recorded). Some clones in this sample may be carry-over from other donors' samples. The CDR3 sequence: CASSVDGTTNWGETQYF. Written as DNA, the CDR3 is TGTGCCAGCAGCGTCGACGGGACTACCAACTGGGGGGAGACCCAGTACTTC.